This T cell receptor beta chain came from a study of response to subunit inactivated influenza vaccine. TCRdb itself ran the RT-PCR reads through MiXCR, one entry per CDR3 protein. This sample has 450,000 to 600,000 distinct CDR3 sequences, with less than 10% found just once. Germline CDR1 reads SGHRS; CDR2 reads YFSETQ. V dropped 1 base and J dropped 6; count of bases not matched to a gene: 7. The CDR3 is 15 amino acids. This TCR was recovered from a man aged 50 to 69 who received an inactivated influenza vaccine. V gene TRBV5-1 combines with J gene TRBJ1-5, with 7 bases identical to TRBD1. Sequenced material: PBMCs from blood, taken less than 30 months after vaccination. The CDR3 is CASSLTGESTQPQHF. The CDR3 nucleotides read TGCGCCAGCAGCTTGACAGGGGAGTCGACTCAGCCCCAGCATTTT.